The 22 T cell receptor beta chains given below trace back to one sample, sequenced in a study of CD8 T cells in ankylosing spondylitis. TCRdb re-analysed the 5' RACE reads in MiXCR, keeping a single row per CDR3 protein. The profile covers about 220,000 distinct CDR3 sequences, with roughly 25% appearing a single time and about 6.2% taken by the ten largest. The sequenced material came from blood, either unsorted or a sorted T cell fraction (not recorded which). These receptors were collected from a male donor with ankylosing spondylitis or in good health (not recorded which).

There are many counts of this clonotype. The chain has TRBV25-1 and TRBJ1-6; D perhaps matches TRBD1 (6 bases). Trimming cost V 6 bases and J 10 bases, with 16 bases left between them. Per germline, CDR1 MGHDK and CDR2 SYGVNS. This CDR3 has 14 residues. CDR3 in amino acids: CASRDVGAISPLHF. CDR3 in DNA: TGTGCCAGCAGAGACGTGGGGGCCATATCACCCCTCCACTTT.

The chain employs TRBV20-1 and TRBJ2-5, with D unclear. V dropped 3 bases and J dropped 2 bases, with 16 bases sitting between them. CDR3 size: 15 residues. Per germline, CDR1 DFQATT and CDR2 SNEGSKA (reference sequence). CDR3 sequence reads: CSASPLSRGQETQYF. CDR3 DNA sequence: TGCAGTGCTAGCCCCTTGTCTAGAGGACAAGAGACCCAGTACTTC.

This chain joins TRBV12-3 or TRBV12-4 and TRBJ2-3, with D possibly being TRBD1 (6 bases). Trimming removed 2 bases at V and 0 bases at J, with 15 bases between. The CDR3 loop spans 17 amino acids. The CDR3 DNA follows: TGTGCCAGCAGTTTAAAACGATGGGACATAAGCACAGATACGCAGTATTTT. Translating it yields CASSLKRWDISTDTQYF.

The chain uses TRBV10-3 and TRBJ2-5, with 10 bases lining up with TRBD2. The germline gives CDR1 ENHRY, CDR2 SYGVKD. The V segment lost 10 bases and the J segment 2 bases; nucleotides outside the gene matches: 7. CDR3 length equals 14 residues. The CDR3 nucleotides read TGTGCCAACCAGAGCGGGAGGGGGCAAGAGACCCAGTACTTC. As protein: CANQSGRGQETQYF.

This clonotype occurred many times. The rearrangement joins TRBV6-1 to TRBJ2-5; no firm D call. Germline V lookup: CDR1 MNHNS, CDR2 SASEGT. Trimming stripped 6 bases from V and 5 bases from J, with 16 bases between. The CDR3 extends over 14 amino acids. This CDR3 is CASRKGAVSETQYF. In DNA, the CDR3 is TGTGCCAGCAGAAAGGGCGCCGTTTCGGAGACCCAGTACTTC.

This clonotype was counted at least ten times. This rearrangement joins TRBV10-3 to TRBJ2-1; possibly TRBD1 for D (6 bases). In germline, CDR1 is ENHRY, CDR2 SYGVKD. V lost 6 bases and J 5 bases, leaving 11 bases between the germline ends. The CDR3 extends over 13 amino acids. CDR3: CAIRGGQNNEQFF. In DNA, the CDR3 is TGTGCCATCAGAGGAGGACAGAACAATGAGCAGTTCTTC.

The V gene is TRBV14, the J gene TRBJ2-1, with 12 bases identical to TRBD2. Germline trimming cut 10 bases from V and 9 bases from J; bases unmatched to any gene: 10. CDR3 length equals 14 residues. Germline V gene lookup returns CDR1 SGHDN and CDR2 FVKESK. CDR3 DNA: TGTGCCACCCAGAGGACTAGCGGGGCGGGTGAGCAGTTCTTC. Its protein is CATQRTSGAGEQFF. Full variable domain (missing parts from reference TRBV14 and TRBJ2-1): EAGVTQFPSHSVIEKGQTVTLRCDPISGHDNLYWYRRVMGKEIKFLLHFVKESKQDESGMPNNRFLAERTGGTYSTLKVQPAELEDSGVYFCATQRTSGAGEQFFGPGTRLTVL.

This clonotype was observed at least ten times. The rearrangement uses TRBV6-2 or TRBV6-3 and TRBJ2-1, with a weak D call TRBD2 (6 bases). Looked up from germline, CDR1 is MNHEY and CDR2 is SVGEGT. The V end was cut by 7 bases, the J end by 1 base, with 11 bases between. The CDR3 extends over 14 amino acids. CDR3 in DNA: TGTGCCAGCATTATGGGGGGATCCTACAATGAGCAGTTCTTC. Its translation is CASIMGGSYNEQFF.

This clonotype was found many times. J is TRBJ1-2 and V is TRBV20-1, with D maybe TRBD1 (6 bases). The V and J ends lost 1 base and 3 bases respectively, with 15 bases between them. CDR3 size: 15 residues. CDR1 and CDR2 from the germline V gene are DFQATT and SNEGSKA (reference sequence). As DNA, the CDR3 is TGCAGTGCTAGAGCGGCTGCAAAGGGGGACTATGGCTACACCTTC. Residues: CSARAAAKGDYGYTF.

This chain's CDR3 is CASSYSAEAYEQYF. CDR3 coding DNA: TGTGCCAGCAGTTACTCAGCAGAGGCCTACGAGCAGTACTTC. The chain couples TRBV6-5 to TRBJ2-7; D not resolved. The CDR3 spans 14 residues. V lost 0 bases and J 2 bases, leaving 8 bases between the germline ends. Germline CDR1 and CDR2: MNHEY and SVGAGI.

The chain recombines TRBV20-1 with TRBJ2-1; weak D call: TRBD2 (5 bases). The germline V gene has CDR1 DFQATT and CDR2 SNEGSKA (reference sequence). The length of the CDR3 is 12 residues. Deletions cut 6 bases from V and 0 bases from J, with 6 bases between. The CDR3 region is CSAEGSYNEQFF. For the CDR3, the DNA is TGCAGTGCAGAGGGCTCCTACAATGAGCAGTTCTTC.

This clonotype has more than one count but fewer than ten. The V call is TRBV12-3 or TRBV12-4, the J call TRBJ2-7; D is unclear. V shed 1 base and J shed 6 bases, with 7 bases lying between them. This CDR3 is 12 amino acids long. The CDR3 sequence is CASSLVVTEQYF. The CDR3 coding sequence is TGTGCCAGCAGTTTAGTGGTAACCGAGCAGTACTTC.

This clonotype was counted between two and nine times. The CDR3 DNA is TGTGCCAGCAGGGTACGGACAGAACCGGGACAAATTTACAATGAGCAGTTCTTC. Its protein product is CASRVRTEPGQIYNEQFF. The chain links TRBV25-1 to TRBJ2-1; D is possibly TRBD1 (6 bases). The CDR3 runs 18 residues. Germline lookup yields CDR1 MGHDK and CDR2 SYGVNS. The V gene lost 6 bases and the J gene lost 4 bases, with 25 bases spanning the gap.

J is TRBJ2-7 and V is TRBV6-1; TRBD2 matches 7 bases. This CDR3 is 14 amino acids long. Germline CDR1 and CDR2: MNHNS and SASEGT. V lost 3 bases and J lost 6; bases outside the gene matches: 8. CDR3 nucleotides: TGTGCCAGCAGTGAGGGAGGGACCCGGGGCGAGCAGTACTTC. Translation: CASSEGGTRGEQYF.

V gene TRBV20-1 combines with J gene TRBJ1-5; D is unresolved. CDR1 DFQATT and CDR2 SNEGSKA come from the germline V gene (reference sequence). V was clipped by 5 bases and J by 1 base, with 12 bases between them. This CDR3 region has 14 residues. CDR3 nucleotides: TGCAGTGCTTCTCCCCCCGGGAGCAATCAGCCCCAGCATTTT. Translating it yields CSASPPGSNQPQHF.

This chain links TRBV18 with TRBJ1-3; the D gene is possibly TRBD1 (6 bases). Germline lookup yields CDR1 KGHSH and CDR2 LQKENI. This CDR3 contains 15 residues. The V and J ends lost 0 bases and 2 bases respectively, with 8 bases between them. CDR3 sequence: CASSPPGTPGNTIYF. The CDR3 coding sequence is TGTGCCAGCTCACCACCGGGGACACCTGGAAACACCATATATTTT.

This clonotype occurred many times. V usage is TRBV15 and J usage is TRBJ2-7; D possibly corresponds to TRBD2 (6 bases). Looked up from germline, CDR1 is LNHNV and CDR2 is YYDKDF (reference sequence). V lost 1 base, J lost 5 bases, and 15 bases lay in between. This CDR3 is built from 15 residues. In nucleotides, the CDR3 is TGTGCCACCAGCAGAGGACAACCGACTAGAAACGAGCAGTACTTC. Its translation is CATSRGQPTRNEQYF.

The chain couples TRBV18 to TRBJ2-7; D perhaps matches TRBD1 (6 bases). The CDR3 length is 17 residues. Germline CDR1 KGHSH, CDR2 LQKENI. Trimming took 3 bases from V and 3 from J, leaving 21 bases between them. The CDR3 nucleotides are TGTGCCAGCTCACCTGGGACACTTAAAACGGTTGGCTACGAGCAGTACTTC. It translates to CASSPGTLKTVGYEQYF.

This clonotype was found many times. The chain carries TRBV24-1 and TRBJ2-2, with D perhaps matching TRBD2 (5 bases). There are 14 residues in the CDR3. V was clipped by 6 bases and J by 6 bases, with 13 bases between them. Germline CDR1 is KGHDR and CDR2 is SFDVKD. CDR3 in amino acids: CATSPGFGAGELFF. CDR3 bases: TGTGCCACCAGTCCGGGGTTTGGTGCCGGGGAGCTGTTTTTT.

V gene TRBV7-8 combines with J gene TRBJ2-1; TRBD2 matches 9 bases. The germline V gene encodes CDR1 SGHVS and CDR2 FQNEAQ. Trimming at V came to 2 bases and at J to 4 bases, leaving 6 bases not matched to a gene. This CDR3 has 16 residues. CDR3 amino acids: CASSLLAGVFYNEQFF. DNA for the CDR3: TGTGCCAGCAGCTTATTAGCGGGGGTGTTTTACAATGAGCAGTTCTTC. Variable domain in full (rest from reference TRBV7-8 and TRBJ2-1): GAGVSQSPRYKVAKRGQDVALRCDPISGHVSLFWYQQALGQGPEFLTYFQNEAQLDKSGLPSDRFFAERPEGSVSTLKIQRTQQEDSAVYLCASSLLAGVFYNEQFFGPGTRLTVL.

In the case of this clonotype: A much larger clone differs from this one at a single base, so this may be a read error. V is TRBV5-6 and J is TRBJ2-5, with D uncertain. Trimming took off 0 bases at V and 2 bases at J, with 5 bases between the two ends. This CDR3 contains 13 residues. Germline CDR1 and CDR2: SGHDT and YYEEEE. As DNA, the CDR3 is TGTGCCAGCAGCTTGGGATGTCAAGAGACCCAGTACTTC. Encoded protein: CASSLGCQETQYF.

As for this clonotype: The junction and the germline gene differ at one end; a read error may be behind it. The rearrangement links TRBV3-1 to TRBJ2-1, with 13 bases lining up with TRBD2. This CDR3 has 17 amino acids. In germline, CDR1 is LGHDT, CDR2 YNNKEL (reference sequence). The CDR3 sequence is CACSQEKGLAGNNEQFF. The CDR3 DNA reads TGTGCCTGCAGCCAAGAGAAGGGACTAGCGGGGAACAATGAGCAGTTCTTC.